Presented here are 18 T cell receptor beta chains from one specimen sequenced in a study of blood T cells in healthy people across ages. For the second PCR, which ran for about 6 to 11 cycles, a sample-barcoded 5' primer and a J-beta primer mix were used. TCRdb ran MiXCR on the 5' RACE reads and lists one entry per CDR3 protein. The repertoire holds 800,000 or so distinct CDR3 sequences, 20% to 25% seen once, with more than 3% in the top ten. These data also formed part of another study, on T cells of mothers and their children.

The source material was blood. Receptors originate from a boy under 18 in good health.

There are a few counts of this clonotype. The chain is built from TRBV20-1 and TRBJ2-2; a weak D match, TRBD2 (7 bases). The ends were cut back, 8 bases at V and 5 bases at J, with 21 bases in the middle. Germline V gene data show CDR1 as DFQATT and CDR2 as SNEGSKA (reference sequence). This CDR3 has 15 amino acids. The CDR3: CSSKRARGGTGELFF. The CDR3 nucleotides read TGCAGTTCGAAAAGGGCCAGGGGAGGGACCGGGGAGCTGTTTTTT.

This clonotype has only one observation. The chain is built from TRBV20-1 and TRBJ2-3; TRBD2 matches at 12 bases. Unmatched junction bases numbered 7, after V lost 6 bases and J lost 3 bases. The CDR3 extends over 15 amino acids. Looked up from germline, CDR1 is DFQATT and CDR2 is SNEGSKA (reference sequence). The CDR3 DNA reads TGCAGTGCGCCCAAACTAGCGGGGGGAACAGATACGCAGTATTTT. Its translation: CSAPKLAGGTDTQYF.

This clonotype was seen many times. A read error may produce the germline difference seen at one junction end. The rearrangement uses TRBV28 and TRBJ2-7, with D perhaps TRBD1 (6 bases). The germline gives CDR1 MDHEN, CDR2 SYDVKM. The CDR3 sequence is 14 residues long. This CDR3 reads CASSLTGPSYEQYF. The CDR3 DNA sequence: TGCGCCAGCAGCTTGACAGGACCATCCTACGAGCAGTACTTC. The complete variable domain, with remaining parts taken from reference TRBV28 and TRBJ2-7, reads DVKVTQSSRYLVKRTGEKVFLECVQDMDHENMFWYRQDPGLGLRLIYFSYDVKMKEKGDIPEGYSVSREKKERFSLILESASTNQTSMYLCASSLTGPSYEQYFGPGTRLTVT.

This clonotype was counted between two and nine times. The V gene is TRBV10-3, the J gene TRBJ2-3; 7 bases fit TRBD1. CDR1 is ENHRY and CDR2 is SYGVKD in the germline V gene. The CDR3 runs 15 residues. V dropped 2 bases and J dropped 6; count of bases not matched to a gene: 8. The CDR3 loop reads CAISEDGTAQDTQYF. The CDR3 nucleotides are TGTGCCATCAGTGAGGACGGGACAGCTCAGGATACGCAGTATTTT.

This clonotype came up a few times. The chain carries TRBV12-3 or TRBV12-4 and TRBJ2-3, with 7 bases identical to TRBD2. The ends lost 2 bases at V and 0 bases at J; junction bases unmatched: 5. The CDR3 runs 16 residues. CDR3 sequence: CASSLYRGESTDTQYF. The CDR3 nucleotides read TGTGCCAGCAGTTTATATCGGGGGGAAAGCACAGATACGCAGTATTTT.

The sample holds a few counts of this clonotype. This chain links TRBV29-1 with TRBJ1-4, with D maybe TRBD1 (5 bases). The V and J ends lost 6 bases and 5 bases respectively, with 16 bases between them. The CDR3 loop spans 14 amino acids. In germline, CDR1 is SQVTM, CDR2 ANQGSEA. CDR3 sequence (DNA): TGCAGCGTGGCCGACAGTGGTACCAATGAAAAACTGTTTTTT. Its protein product is CSVADSGTNEKLFF.

This clonotype appeared a few times. The CDR3 coding sequence is TGCAGCGTTGAAGCGGGCCGCTCCTACGAGCAGTACTTC. The encoded protein is CSVEAGRSYEQYF. This sequence joins TRBV29-1 and TRBJ2-7; D is ambiguous. This CDR3 has 13 residues. V lost 1 base and J 0 bases, leaving 7 bases between the germline ends. CDR1 and CDR2 (germline): SQVTM, ANQGSEA.

The sample holds a few counts of this clonotype. This chain uses TRBV9 with TRBJ2-5, with D unresolved. This CDR3 comprises 15 residues. Germline V gene sequence: CDR1 SGDLS, CDR2 YYNGEE. Trimming pared 0 bases from V and 2 bases from J, leaving 11 bases between. The CDR3 DNA sequence: TGTGCCAGCAGCGTAGAAGGGCGGAGTCAAGAGACCCAGTACTTC. Protein: CASSVEGRSQETQYF.

This clonotype was detected a few times. The rearrangement uses TRBV4-3 and TRBJ2-1; D may match TRBD1 or TRBD2 (6 bases each). The germline CDR1 and CDR2 sequences are LGHNA and YSLEER. This CDR3 comprises 14 residues. Trimming removed 0 bases at V and 6 bases at J, with 9 bases between. CDR3 protein: CASSQEWGANEQFF. The CDR3 coding sequence is TGCGCCAGCAGCCAAGAATGGGGGGCCAATGAGCAGTTCTTC.

This clonotype has more than one count but fewer than ten. J is TRBJ2-2 and V is TRBV20-1; 9 positions agree with TRBD1. V was clipped by 1 base and J by 6 bases; unmatched bases: 6. There are 15 residues in the CDR3. Germline V gives CDR1 DFQATT, CDR2 SNEGSKA (reference sequence). Written as DNA, the CDR3 is TGCAGTGCTAGAGGACAGGGGGGAGTGGCCGGGGAGCTGTTTTTT. Protein: CSARGQGGVAGELFF.

This clonotype appeared a single time. The gene calls are TRBV18 and TRBJ1-2, with a weak D call TRBD1 (6 bases). From germline, CDR1 is KGHSH and CDR2 LQKENI. CDR3 length: 14 residues. V shed 5 bases and J shed 6 bases, with 16 bases lying between them. Here the CDR3 DNA reads TGTGCCAGCTCATCATCCGGGACACATGATGGCTACACCTTC. It encodes CASSSSGTHDGYTF.

As for this clonotype: Relative to the germline gene, one junction end is altered; a read error may explain this. This chain uses TRBV11-2 with TRBJ2-3; D unclear. The CDR3 runs to 13 residues. Germline V gives CDR1 SGHAT, CDR2 FQNNGV. The CDR3 DNA follows: TGTGCCACCAGCCTCCAGCCCACAGATACGCAGTACTTT. This translates into CATSLQPTDTQYF.

This clonotype was seen repeatedly, ten times or more. The chain uses TRBV7-2 and TRBJ1-2, with 8 nucleotides matching TRBD1. CDR1 and CDR2 from the germline V gene are SGHTA and FQGNSA. The CDR3 has 15 residues. V lost 3 bases, J lost 1 base, and 4 bases stayed unmatched. The CDR3 here is CASSLGQADNYGYTF. The DNA for the CDR3 is TGTGCCAGCAGCTTGGGACAGGCCGATAACTATGGCTACACCTTC.

This clonotype showed up just once. The chain recombines TRBV9 with TRBJ2-2; unclear D gene. The CDR3 spans 14 residues. CDR1 SGDLS and CDR2 YYNGEE come from the germline V gene. Trimming left V 2 bases short and J 3 bases short, with 8 bases between. The chain's CDR3 is CASSVYKDTGELFF. The DNA of the CDR3 is TGTGCCAGCAGCGTGTATAAGGACACCGGGGAGCTGTTTTTT.

The chain uses TRBV7-2 and TRBJ2-7; weak D call: TRBD1 (5 bases). The CDR3 has 15 amino acids. V dropped 5 bases and J dropped 0 bases, with 14 bases sitting between them. Germline V CDR1 and CDR2: SGHTA, FQGNSA. The CDR3 coding sequence is TGTGCCAGCAGCCCTGGGGCGGCCAGCTCCTACGAGCAGTACTTC. As protein: CASSPGAASSYEQYF.

This clonotype was seen a few times. The junction and the germline gene differ at one end; a read error may be behind it. This chain uses TRBV7-7 with TRBJ2-2, with D possibly matching TRBD1 (6 bases). The CDR3 is made up of 14 amino acids. Germline V gene lookup returns CDR1 SSHAT and CDR2 FNYEAQ (reference sequence). The CDR3 here is CASSRTANTGELFF. The CDR3 DNA sequence: TGTGCTAGCAGCAGGACAGCGAACACCGGGGAGCTGTTTTTT.

In its sample, this clonotype was seen a few times. The V gene is TRBV12-3 or TRBV12-4, the J gene TRBJ2-3; possible D gene TRBD2, 6 bases. This CDR3 has 13 amino acids. Trimming took 3 bases from V and 4 from J, leaving 8 bases between them. In DNA form, the CDR3 reads TGTGCCAGCAGTTTTGGCGGGGCAGATACGCAGTATTTT. Amino acid sequence: CASSFGGADTQYF.

CDR3 sequence: CASSTGPIPSYNEQFF. The DNA for the CDR3 is TGTGCCAGCAGCACGGGACCGATTCCCTCCTACAATGAGCAGTTCTTC. This chain links TRBV27 with TRBJ2-1, with D tentatively TRBD1 or TRBD2 (5 bases each). This CDR3 has 16 amino acids. Looked up from germline, CDR1 is MNHEY and CDR2 is SMNVEV (reference sequence). The V gene lost 6 bases and the J gene lost 0 bases, with 15 bases spanning the gap.